Listed below are T cell receptor beta chains from one sample, sequenced in a study of T cell changes during pregnancy in multiple sclerosis. Repertoires were generated with immunoSEQ multiplex PCR, while TCRdb's copy carries only in-frame clones and drops some. Counted here are 30,000 to 45,000 clones, 70% to 90% occurring once; the ten biggest clones make up roughly 0.58%. The input for sequencing was CD4+ T cells from peripheral blood mononuclear cells, taken in the first trimester of pregnancy. The receptors shown here come from a female donor with multiple sclerosis, enrolled in a pregnancy study. Both conserved end residues are trimmed from each CDR3.

CDR3 protein	V gene	CDR3 length
ATSRDSALEGYT	TRBV15	12
ASSEQGDGDSPLH	TRBV2	13
ASSLGWTVSYEQY	TRBV7-6	13
ASSLVTGNYGYT	TRBV5-1	12
ASSLRGTGNNEQF	TRBV5-5	13
ASRTDDRWSSYNEQF	TRBV5-1	15
ASSFRTPVNTEAF	TRBV27	13
ASSRFDTGTGLF	TRBV14	12
ASGRLAGARDTQY	TRBV9	13
ASSRGLAGTYEQY	TRBV2	13
ASTPWSGTEAF	TRBV5-6	11
ASSIYQREVFHEQY	TRBV19	14
ASSLWGWGRNQPQH	TRBV7-2	14
ASSLTDSPMNTEAF	TRBV18	14
SVVKGLAHQGETQY	TRBV29-1	14
ASSEEPAGRYEQY	TRBV2	13
ASSGLAVSYEQY	TRBV2	12
ASSQAAGGSYNEQF	TRBV7-8	14
AIRRGEGSPLH	TRBV10-3	11
ASTRGSTDTQY	TRBV30	11
ASRDGSSYNEQF	TRBV19	12
ASSGSDTQY	TRBV18	9
ASSQDRGIDEQY	TRBV5-1	12
ASSRGQGAAYEQY	TRBV7-9	13
ASSWREGETQY	TRBV27	11
ASSLDESSYNEQF	TRBV5-1	13
ASSVGTGNTEAF	TRBV9	12
ASSFSEYNSPLH	TRBV5-1	12
ASSLDTRSYNEQF	TRBV5-4	13
ASSLRDSDNQPQH	TRBV4-1	13
ASSLISGREAGELF	TRBV5-6	14
ASSLEGNYGYT	TRBV7-2	11
ASSMGMGGLEETQY	TRBV19	14
ASSPGTAYSPLH	TRBV7-8	12
ASSYNTGELF	TRBV14	10
ASRDTEETQY	TRBV2	10
SARTGAKETQY	TRBV29-1	11
ASSLAGLAGGADTQY	TRBV5-1	15
ASIRVNTIY	TRBV28	9
ASPRNSAYNSPLH	TRBV30	13
ASSIAGRITNEQY	TRBV19	13
ASSVVGGFTDTQY	TRBV9	13
AWSRQGNEQY	TRBV30	10
ASWTSTGSGGYT	TRBV5-6	12
SVRPGQNIDTQY	TRBV29-1	12